This T cell receptor (beta chain) came from a study of T cell responses to AZD1222 COVID-19 vaccine. Analysis merged second doses at about 4 or about 12 weeks. The germline V gene has CDR1 ENHRY and CDR2 SYGVKD. This CDR3 spans 14 amino acids. Some clones are missing from TCRdb's copy, which holds only in-frame ones; the method was immunoSEQ multiplex PCR. Among 150,000 or so clones listed, roughly nine tenths were seen once. The receptor's source is an adult who received the AZD1222 COVID-19 vaccine. V gene TRBV10-3 combines with J gene TRBJ2-7; D possibly matches TRBD1 or TRBD2 (5 bases each). Sequenced material: peripheral blood, taken 28 days after the second AZD1222 dose. CDR3 in DNA: TGTGCGATCGGGGCCAGGGCCGACTCCTACGAGCAGTACTTC. Translating gives CAIGARADSYEQYF.